Shown below are 24 T cell receptor beta chains from a single sample sequenced in a study of metastatic and nonmetastatic thyroid tumors. TCRdb re-called clones via MiXCR from the PCR reads. The table shows 9,500 to 11,000 clones, with about 30% occurring only once. None of the patients had undergone any treatment ahead of thyroid surgery. The sequenced sample consisted of tumor tissue. The receptors originated from a female donor with papillary thyroid cancer or a benign thyroid nodule (not recorded which). Some clones in this sample may be carry-over from other donors' samples.

This clone was seen many times. Other DNA sequences in this specimen translate into the identical CDR3. This chain links TRBV11-1 with TRBJ2-5; 13 bases are a match to TRBD2. Trimming at V came to 6 bases and at J to 2 bases, leaving 9 bases not matched to a gene. This CDR3 has 17 residues. The germline V gene encodes CDR1 SGHAT and CDR2 FQDESV (reference sequence). The CDR3: CASRYGTSGMRQETQYF. The CDR3 nucleotides are TGTGCCAGCAGATATGGGACTAGCGGGATGAGGCAAGAGACCCAGTACTTC.

V usage is TRBV3-1 and J usage is TRBJ1-2; possible D gene TRBD1, 5 bases. The CDR3 has 13 residues. The V gene lost 0 bases and the J gene lost 4 bases, with 6 bases spanning the gap. Germline V gene data show CDR1 as LGHDT and CDR2 as YNNKEL (reference sequence). CDR3 residues: CASSQDRVYGYTF. CDR3 DNA sequence: TGTGCCAGCAGCCAAGACAGGGTCTATGGCTACACCTTC.

The rearrangement uses TRBV19 and TRBJ2-5; D remains ambiguous. This CDR3 has 13 residues. Germline V gives CDR1 LNHDA, CDR2 SQIVND (reference sequence). Trimming removed 1 base from V and 3 bases from J, with 6 bases in between. This chain's CDR3 is CASSIAIKETQYF. Here the CDR3 DNA reads TGTGCCAGTAGTATAGCCATAAAAGAGACCCAGTACTTC.

Relative to its sample, this clone is medium-sized. The chain carries TRBV6-2 or TRBV6-3 and TRBJ2-1, with 9 bases that match TRBD2. The CDR3 consists of 16 residues. With 0 bases clipped from V and 4 bases from J, the junction kept 4 bases outside the gene matches. CDR1 and CDR2 (germline): MNHEY, SVGEGT. As DNA, the CDR3 is TGTGCCAGCAGTTACTCTTTAGCGGGGGTATACAATGAGCAGTTCTTC. It yields the protein CASSYSLAGVYNEQFF.

The chain couples TRBV18 to TRBJ1-4; D not resolved. The CDR3 runs to 14 residues. From germline, CDR1 is KGHSH and CDR2 LQKENI. Trimming pared 4 bases from V and 5 bases from J, leaving 11 bases between. The CDR3, as DNA: TGTGCCAGCTCACGGGGAGACGGGAATGAAAAACTGTTTTTT. Translated: CASSRGDGNEKLFF. Variable domain in full (rest from reference TRBV18 and TRBJ1-4): NAGVMQNPRHLVRRRGQEARLRCSPMKGHSHVYWYRQLPEEGLKFMVYLQKENIIDESGMPKERFSAEFPKEGPSILRIQQVVRGDSAAYFCASSRGDGNEKLFFGSGTQLSVL.

This chain uses TRBV5-1 with TRBJ2-5; no reliable D call. The CDR3 runs to 12 residues. CDR1 and CDR2 from the germline V gene are SGHRS and YFSETQ. The germline V and J ends were trimmed by 4 bases and 5 bases, with 9 bases remaining between them. The CDR3 loop is CASSRSLETQYF. The CDR3 DNA reads TGCGCCAGCAGCCGATCACTCGAGACCCAGTACTTC.

This clone was seen at least ten times. The V gene is TRBV11-1, the J gene TRBJ2-3; 10 nucleotides match TRBD2. The CDR3 sequence is 15 residues long. V dropped 2 bases and J dropped 3; count of bases not matched to a gene: 2. Germline V gives CDR1 SGHAT, CDR2 FQDESV (reference sequence). The CDR3 bases are TGTGCCAGCAGCTTAATGGGACTAGCGACAGATACGCAGTATTTT. It is translated as CASSLMGLATDTQYF.

This clone was seen more than once but under ten times. The chain has TRBV19 and TRBJ2-2; 10 nucleotides agree with TRBD1. Germline CDR1 and CDR2: LNHDA and SQIVND (reference sequence). The CDR3 consists of 15 residues. The trim removed 7 bases at V and 6 bases at J, leaving 8 bases unmatched. CDR3 residues: CASKVGTGVSGELFF. The DNA for the CDR3 is TGTGCCAGTAAAGTCGGGACAGGGGTTTCCGGGGAGCTGTTTTTT.

This clone is classed as medium-sized (0.01 to 0.1%). This chain connects TRBV10-2 to TRBJ2-1; 8 nucleotides agree with TRBD2. This CDR3 has 13 amino acids. The ends lost 5 bases at V and 15 bases at J; junction bases unmatched: 12. Looked up from germline, CDR1 is WSHSY and CDR2 is SAAADI. The CDR3 coding sequence is TGCGCCAGCAGTTCGGGTATGTCCGGACTAGCGTTCTTC. Its protein is CASSSGMSGLAFF.

About this clone: A read error may produce the germline difference seen at one junction end. The chain uses TRBV11-2 and TRBJ2-7; 8 bases map to TRBD2. The CDR3 contains 17 residues. Germline assignment: CDR1 SGHAT and CDR2 FQNNGV. The DNA of the CDR3 is TGTTCCAGCAGCTTGGGTCTCGTGACTAGCGACTTCTACGAGCAGTACTTT. Protein: CSSSLGLVTSDFYEQYF.

Concerning this clone itself: Just one base apart from a much larger clone, this may be a read error. The chain has TRBV20-1 and TRBJ2-7, with 9 bases matching TRBD1. The CDR3 runs to 13 residues. Per the germline V gene, CDR1 is DFQATT and CDR2 is SNEGSKA (reference sequence). V trimming: 6 bases; J trimming: 2 bases; junction bases outside the gene matches: 5. For the CDR3, the DNA is TGCAGTGCCTTACAGGGGGCCACCTACGAGCAGTACTTC. Protein sequence: CSALQGATYEQYF.

In this sample, this clone is medium-sized. The rearrangement uses TRBV11-2 and TRBJ1-2; no reliable D call. With 1 base removed from V and 10 bases from J, the gap between germline ends came to 10 bases. CDR3 length equals 12 residues. Germline CDR1 and CDR2: SGHAT and FQNNGV. In nucleotides, the CDR3 is TGTGCCAGCAGCTTAGGGGTCAGAGACTACACCTTC. Protein: CASSLGVRDYTF.

This clone is medium-sized by share. This chain connects TRBV20-1 to TRBJ2-5; the D gene could be TRBD1 or TRBD2 (5 bases each). The CDR3 is 13 amino acids. V was clipped by 1 base and J by 9 bases, with 15 bases between them. Germline loops: CDR1 DFQATT, CDR2 SNEGSKA (reference sequence). The chain's CDR3 is CSARVGTARAQYF. In DNA, the CDR3 is TGCAGTGCTAGAGTCGGGACGGCCAGGGCCCAGTACTTC.

Within the sample, this clone is medium-sized. This chain connects TRBV20-1 to TRBJ1-1, with TRBD1 identical over 9 bases. J lost 0 bases, V lost 4 bases, and 18 bases had no gene match. This CDR3 comprises 19 residues. Germline V gene data show CDR1 as DFQATT and CDR2 as SNEGSKA (reference sequence). The CDR3 spells CSATSLPGTGTPMNTEAFF. CDR3 in DNA: TGCAGTGCTACATCTCTTCCAGGGACAGGGACCCCCATGAACACTGAAGCTTTCTTT.

This chain uses TRBV4-1 with TRBJ2-7; D is possibly TRBD2 (6 bases). Trimming removed 1 base from V and 3 bases from J, with 13 bases in between. Germline V lookup: CDR1 MGHRA, CDR2 YSYEKL. This CDR3 spans 15 amino acids. CDR3 region: CASSQVSGDYYEQYF. The DNA of the CDR3 is TGCGCCAGCAGCCAAGTTTCGGGGGATTACTACGAGCAGTACTTC.

This clone has only a few counts. The chain joins TRBV6-1 to TRBJ2-3; the D is unclear. Germline V gene data show CDR1 as MNHNS and CDR2 as SASEGT. The V and J ends lost 4 bases and 3 bases respectively, with 11 bases between them. The CDR3 loop spans 14 amino acids. The chain's CDR3 is CASSGYDGTDTQYF. DNA for the CDR3: TGTGCCAGCAGTGGATACGATGGAACAGATACGCAGTATTTT.

The gene calls are TRBV2 and TRBJ1-1; D gene uncertain. Germline-derived CDR1 and CDR2 are SNHLY and FYNNEI. This CDR3 is built from 12 residues. V was shortened by 6 bases and J by 0 bases, with 5 bases between the two germline ends. The CDR3 loop reads CASRAVNTEAFF. The CDR3 bases are TGTGCCAGCAGGGCGGTGAACACTGAAGCTTTCTTT.

This clone is classed as medium-sized. Just one base apart from a much larger clone, this may be a read error. The genes are TRBV11-3 and TRBJ1-1; D uncertain. CDR3 length: 13 residues. Trimming shortened V by 4 bases and J by 4 bases, and 10 bases separated the two germline ends. Per the germline V gene, CDR1 is SGHNT and CDR2 is YENEEA. The CDR3 here is CASSSRWSTEAFF. The CDR3 region has the DNA TGTGCCAGCAGCTCTAGGTGGAGCACTGAAGCTTTCTTT. Full variable domain (outside the CDR3, taken from reference TRBV11-3 and TRBJ1-1): EAGVVQSPRYKIIEKKQPVAFWCNPISGHNTLYWYLQNLGQGPELLIRYENEEAVDDSQLPKDRFSAERLKGVDSTLKIQPAELGDSAVYLCASSSRWSTEAFFGQGTRLTVV.

The chain recombines TRBV4-1 with TRBJ2-7; D remains ambiguous. CDR1 and CDR2 (germline): MGHRA, YSYEKL. The CDR3 loop spans 15 amino acids. Trimming left V 0 bases short and J 3 bases short, with 12 bases between. CDR3 in amino acids: CASSQDRRLFYEQYF. CDR3 nucleotides: TGCGCCAGCAGCCAAGATAGGAGACTGTTCTACGAGCAGTACTTC.

The chain has TRBV9 and TRBJ1-1, with D maybe TRBD1 (5 bases). Germline CDR1 SGDLS, CDR2 YYNGEE. The V gene lost 1 base and the J gene lost 3 bases, with 7 bases spanning the gap. The CDR3 extends over 13 amino acids. The CDR3: CASSVTGYTEAFF. The CDR3, as DNA: TGTGCCAGCAGCGTAACAGGTTACACTGAAGCTTTCTTT.

This clone ranks as medium-sized. The CDR3 spells CASSTFKNTEAFF. CDR3 nucleotide sequence: TGTGCCAGCAGTACGTTTAAGAACACTGAAGCTTTCTTT. This chain uses TRBV12-3 or TRBV12-4 with TRBJ1-1; D remains ambiguous. There are 13 residues in the CDR3. V was cut by 5 bases and J by 1 base, with 8 bases left in between.

This clone is categorized as medium-sized. The chain employs TRBV28 and TRBJ2-5; 8 bases line up with TRBD1. Trimming took 6 bases from V and 5 from J; bases not matched to a gene: 11. The V gene's germline CDR1 is MDHEN and CDR2 SYDVKM. This CDR3 is 15 amino acids long. CDR3 in DNA: TGTGCCAGCAGAAAAAGACAGGGGAGAGGGGAGACCCAGTACTTC. Protein product: CASRKRQGRGETQYF.

The chain couples TRBV3-1 to TRBJ2-6, with unresolved D. V was shortened by 4 bases and J by 0 bases, with 10 bases between the two germline ends. The CDR3 consists of 16 residues. CDR1 is LGHDT and CDR2 is YNNKEL in the germline V gene (reference sequence). In DNA form, the CDR3 reads TGTGCCAGCAGCCCACCGTTTGTCTCTGGGGCCAACGTCCTGACTTTC. Protein: CASSPPFVSGANVLTF. The full variable domain, with the rest looked up from reference TRBV3-1 and TRBJ2-6, is DTAVSQTPKYLVTQMGNDKSIKCEQNLGHDTMYWYKQDSKKFLKIMFSYNNKELIINETVPNRFSPKSPDKAHLNLHINSLELGDSAVYFCASSPPFVSGANVLTFGAGSRLTVL.

The genes are TRBV12-3 or TRBV12-4 and TRBJ1-2; maybe TRBD1 (6 bases). The CDR3 has 14 residues. V lost 6 bases to trimming and J lost 6 bases, with 17 bases between them. The CDR3 bases are TGTGCCAGCAGGTCTCCGGGACAATCTAATGGCTACACCTTC. It yields the protein CASRSPGQSNGYTF.